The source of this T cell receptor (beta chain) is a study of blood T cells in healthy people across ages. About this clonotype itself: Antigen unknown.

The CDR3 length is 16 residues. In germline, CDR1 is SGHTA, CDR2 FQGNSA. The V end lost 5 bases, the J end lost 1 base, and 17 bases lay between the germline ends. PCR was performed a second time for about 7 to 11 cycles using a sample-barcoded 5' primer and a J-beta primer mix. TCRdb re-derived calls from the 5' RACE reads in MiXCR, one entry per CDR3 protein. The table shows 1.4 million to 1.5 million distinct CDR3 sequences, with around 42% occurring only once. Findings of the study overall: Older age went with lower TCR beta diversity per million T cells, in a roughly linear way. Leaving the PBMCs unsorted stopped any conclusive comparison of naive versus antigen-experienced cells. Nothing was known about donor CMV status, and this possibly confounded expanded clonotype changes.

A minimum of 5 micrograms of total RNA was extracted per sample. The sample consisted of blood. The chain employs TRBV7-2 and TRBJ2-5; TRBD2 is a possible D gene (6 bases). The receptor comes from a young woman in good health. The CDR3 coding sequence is TGTGCCAGCAGCCCTATGGGTGGGGGGACCCAAGAGACCCAGTACTTC. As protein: CASSPMGGGTQETQYF.